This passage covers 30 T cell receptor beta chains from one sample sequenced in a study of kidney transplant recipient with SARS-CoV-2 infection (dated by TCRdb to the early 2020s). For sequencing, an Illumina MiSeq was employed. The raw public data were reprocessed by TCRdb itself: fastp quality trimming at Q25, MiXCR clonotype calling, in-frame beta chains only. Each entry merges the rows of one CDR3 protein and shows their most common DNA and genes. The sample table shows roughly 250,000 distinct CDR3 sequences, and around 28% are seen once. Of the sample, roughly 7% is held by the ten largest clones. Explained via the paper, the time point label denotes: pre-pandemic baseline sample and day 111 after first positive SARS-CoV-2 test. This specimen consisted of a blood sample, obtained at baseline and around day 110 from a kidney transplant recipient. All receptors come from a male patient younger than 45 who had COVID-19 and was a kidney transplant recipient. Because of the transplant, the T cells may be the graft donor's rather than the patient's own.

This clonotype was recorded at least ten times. CDR3: CATGAGGRADGYTF. The CDR3, as DNA: TGTGCCACAGGGGCGGGGGGGCGCGCGGATGGCTACACCTTC. This chain uses TRBV10-3 with TRBJ1-2; possible D gene TRBD1, 6 bases. Germline V gene data show CDR1 as ENHRY and CDR2 as SYGVKD. V gave up 10 bases and J gave up 6 bases, with 21 bases separating them. The CDR3 has 14 residues.

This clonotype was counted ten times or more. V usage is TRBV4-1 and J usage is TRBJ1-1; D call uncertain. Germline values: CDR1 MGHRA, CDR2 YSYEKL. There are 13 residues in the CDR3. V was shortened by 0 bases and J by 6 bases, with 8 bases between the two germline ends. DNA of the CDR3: TGCGCCAGCAGCCAAGAGGGCCCCCCTGAAGCTTTCTTT. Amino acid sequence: CASSQEGPPEAFF.

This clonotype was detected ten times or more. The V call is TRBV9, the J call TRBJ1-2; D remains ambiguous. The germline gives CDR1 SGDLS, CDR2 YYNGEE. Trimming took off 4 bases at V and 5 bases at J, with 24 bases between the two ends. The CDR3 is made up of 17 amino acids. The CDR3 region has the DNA TGTGCCAGCAGCACCCGAGCCCTCCCGACAAACCTATATGGCTACACCTTC. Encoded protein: CASSTRALPTNLYGYTF.

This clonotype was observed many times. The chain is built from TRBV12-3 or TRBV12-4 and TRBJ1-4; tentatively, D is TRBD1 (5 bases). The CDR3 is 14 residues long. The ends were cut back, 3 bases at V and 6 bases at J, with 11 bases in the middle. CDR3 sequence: CASSFGGAHEKLFF. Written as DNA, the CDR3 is TGTGCCAGCAGTTTTGGAGGGGCTCATGAAAAACTGTTTTTT.

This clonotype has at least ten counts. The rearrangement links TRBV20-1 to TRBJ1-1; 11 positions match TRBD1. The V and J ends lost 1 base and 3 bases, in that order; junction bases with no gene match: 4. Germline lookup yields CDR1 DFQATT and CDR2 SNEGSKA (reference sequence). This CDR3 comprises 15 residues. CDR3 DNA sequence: TGCAGTGCTAGAGGTGGGGACAGGGGGGACACTGAAGCTTTCTTT. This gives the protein CSARGGDRGDTEAFF.

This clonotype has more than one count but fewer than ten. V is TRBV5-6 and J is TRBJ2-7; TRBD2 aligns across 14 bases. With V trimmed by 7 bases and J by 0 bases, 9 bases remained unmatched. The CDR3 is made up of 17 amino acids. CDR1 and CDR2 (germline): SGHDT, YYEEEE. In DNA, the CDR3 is TGTGCCAGCTCCTACGGACTAGCGGGGGGAATCTCCTACGAGCAGTACTTC. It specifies CASSYGLAGGISYEQYF.

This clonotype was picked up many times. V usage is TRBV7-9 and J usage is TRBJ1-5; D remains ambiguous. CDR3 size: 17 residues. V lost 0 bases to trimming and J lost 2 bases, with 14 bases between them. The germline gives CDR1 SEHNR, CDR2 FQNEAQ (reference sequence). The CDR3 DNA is TGTGCCAGCAGCTTAGCGCACAGTAGAGAGGGCAATCAGCCCCAGCATTTT. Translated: CASSLAHSREGNQPQHF. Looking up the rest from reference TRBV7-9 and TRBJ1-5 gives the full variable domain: DTGVSQNPRHKITKRGQNVTFRCDPISEHNRLYWYRQTLGQGPEFLTYFQNEAQLEKSRLLSDRFSAERPKGSFSTLEIQRTEQGDSAMYLCASSLAHSREGNQPQHFGDGTRLSIL.

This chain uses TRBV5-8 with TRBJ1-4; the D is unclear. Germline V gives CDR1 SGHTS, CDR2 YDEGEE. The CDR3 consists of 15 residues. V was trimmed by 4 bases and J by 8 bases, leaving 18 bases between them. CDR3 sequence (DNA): TGTGCCAGCAGCCTAGAGCCGGGAACTACCGAAAAACTGTTTTTT. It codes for CASSLEPGTTEKLFF.

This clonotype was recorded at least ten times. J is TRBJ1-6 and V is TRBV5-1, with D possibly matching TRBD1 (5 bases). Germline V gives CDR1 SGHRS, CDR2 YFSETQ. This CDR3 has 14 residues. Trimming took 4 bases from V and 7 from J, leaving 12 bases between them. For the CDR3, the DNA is TGCGCCAGCAGCAACAGGACGGGCAATTCACCCCTCCACTTT. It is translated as CASSNRTGNSPLHF.

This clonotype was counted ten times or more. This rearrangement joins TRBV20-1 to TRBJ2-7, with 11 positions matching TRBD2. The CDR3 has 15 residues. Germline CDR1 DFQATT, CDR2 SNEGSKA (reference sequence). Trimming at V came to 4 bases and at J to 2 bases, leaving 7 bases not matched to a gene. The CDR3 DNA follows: TGCAGTGCTAACCTCGGGACTAGCGGTACCTACGAGCAGTACTTC. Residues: CSANLGTSGTYEQYF.

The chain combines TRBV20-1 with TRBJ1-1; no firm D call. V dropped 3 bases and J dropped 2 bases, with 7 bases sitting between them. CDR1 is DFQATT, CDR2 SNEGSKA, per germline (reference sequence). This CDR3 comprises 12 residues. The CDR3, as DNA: TGCAGTGCTAGCCCCCCTAACACTGAAGCTTTCTTT. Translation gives CSASPPNTEAFF.

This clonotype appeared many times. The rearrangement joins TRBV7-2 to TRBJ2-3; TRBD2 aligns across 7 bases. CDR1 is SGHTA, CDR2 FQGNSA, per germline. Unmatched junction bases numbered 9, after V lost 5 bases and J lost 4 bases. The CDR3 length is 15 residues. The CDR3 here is CASSPMGGSPDTQYF. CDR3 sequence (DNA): TGTGCCAGCAGCCCCATGGGAGGGTCGCCAGATACGCAGTATTTT. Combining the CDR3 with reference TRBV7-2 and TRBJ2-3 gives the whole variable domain GAGVSQSPSNKVTEKGKDVELRCDPISGHTALYWYRQSLGQGLEFLIYFQGNSAPDKSGLPSDRFSAERTGGSVSTLTIQRTQQEDSAVYLCASSPMGGSPDTQYFGPGTRLTVL.

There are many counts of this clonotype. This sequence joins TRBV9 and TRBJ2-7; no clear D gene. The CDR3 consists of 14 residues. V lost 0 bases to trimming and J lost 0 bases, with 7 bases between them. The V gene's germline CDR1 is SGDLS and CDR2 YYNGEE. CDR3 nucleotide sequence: TGTGCCAGCAGCGTAGCTTCGGACTCCTACGAGCAGTACTTC. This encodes CASSVASDSYEQYF. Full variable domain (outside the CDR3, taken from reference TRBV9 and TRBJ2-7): DSGVTQTPKHLITATGQRVTLRCSPRSGDLSVYWYQQSLDQGLQFLIQYYNGEERAKGNILERFSAQQFPDLHSELNLSSLELGDSALYFCASSVASDSYEQYFGPGTRLTVT.

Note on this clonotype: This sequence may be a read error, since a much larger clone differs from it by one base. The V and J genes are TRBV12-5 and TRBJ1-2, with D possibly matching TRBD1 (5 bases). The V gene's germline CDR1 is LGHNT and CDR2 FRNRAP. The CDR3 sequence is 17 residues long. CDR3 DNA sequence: TGTGCTAGTGGTTTGGTCGATTTGCAGGGAAAGACCTATGGCTACGCCTTC. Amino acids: CASGLVDLQGKTYGYAF.

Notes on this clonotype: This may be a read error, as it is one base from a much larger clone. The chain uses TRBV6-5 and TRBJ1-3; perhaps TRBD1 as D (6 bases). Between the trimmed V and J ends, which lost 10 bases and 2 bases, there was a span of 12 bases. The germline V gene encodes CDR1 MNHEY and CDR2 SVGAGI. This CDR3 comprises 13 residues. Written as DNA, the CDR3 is TGTGCCACCAGGTCAGGGGCTGGAAACACCATATATTTT. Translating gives CATRSGAGNTIYF.

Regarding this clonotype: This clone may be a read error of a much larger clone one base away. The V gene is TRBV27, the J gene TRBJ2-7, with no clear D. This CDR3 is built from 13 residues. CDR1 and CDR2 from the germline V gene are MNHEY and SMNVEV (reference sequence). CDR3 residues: CAGSLHGSYEQYF. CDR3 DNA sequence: TGTGCCGGCAGTTTACATGGCTCCTACGAGCAGTACTTC.

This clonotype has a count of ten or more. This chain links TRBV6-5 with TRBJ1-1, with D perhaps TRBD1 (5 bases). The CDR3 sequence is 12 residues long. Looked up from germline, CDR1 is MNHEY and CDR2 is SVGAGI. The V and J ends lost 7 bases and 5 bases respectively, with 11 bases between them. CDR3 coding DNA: TGTGCCAGCAAGACAGATGGGACTGAAGCTTTCTTT. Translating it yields CASKTDGTEAFF.

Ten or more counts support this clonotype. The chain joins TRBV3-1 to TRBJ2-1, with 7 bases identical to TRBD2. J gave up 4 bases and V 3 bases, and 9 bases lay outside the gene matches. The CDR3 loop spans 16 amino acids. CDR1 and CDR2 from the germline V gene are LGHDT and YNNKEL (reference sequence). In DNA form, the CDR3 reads TGTGCCAGCAGCCAGTTCGGCGGGAGCGATTACAATGAGCAGTTCTTC. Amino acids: CASSQFGGSDYNEQFF.

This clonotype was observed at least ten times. DNA of the CDR3: TGTGCCAGCAGCGTTGGTTACACCATATATTTT. Amino acids: CASSVGYTIYF. The chain uses TRBV14 and TRBJ1-3, with D unclear. This CDR3 comprises 11 residues. Trimming took off 5 bases at V and 8 bases at J, with 7 bases between the two ends. The germline gives CDR1 SGHDN, CDR2 FVKESK. The full variable domain, with the rest looked up from reference TRBV14 and TRBJ1-3, is EAGVTQFPSHSVIEKGQTVTLRCDPISGHDNLYWYRRVMGKEIKFLLHFVKESKQDESGMPNNRFLAERTGGTYSTLKVQPAELEDSGVYFCASSVGYTIYFGEGSWLTVV.

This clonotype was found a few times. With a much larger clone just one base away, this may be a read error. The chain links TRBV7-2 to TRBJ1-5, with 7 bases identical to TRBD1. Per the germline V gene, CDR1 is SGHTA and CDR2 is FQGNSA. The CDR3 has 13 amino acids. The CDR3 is CANSLETSGQVHF. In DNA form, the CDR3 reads TGTGCCAACAGCTTAGAGACCTCCGGACAGGTCCATTTT.

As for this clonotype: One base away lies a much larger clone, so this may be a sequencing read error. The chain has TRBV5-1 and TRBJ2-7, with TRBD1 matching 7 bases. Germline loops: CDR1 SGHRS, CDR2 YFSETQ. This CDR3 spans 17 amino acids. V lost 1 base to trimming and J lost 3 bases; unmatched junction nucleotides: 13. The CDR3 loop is CASSLTKLGQVGYEQYF. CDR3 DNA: TGCGCCAGCAGCTTGACAAAACTAGGACAGGTGGGCTACGAGCAGTACTTC.

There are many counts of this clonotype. In DNA, the CDR3 is TGTGCCAGCAGCCTGGGAGCTGGAAACACCATATATTTT. Its translation: CASSLGAGNTIYF. V and J are TRBV14 and TRBJ1-3, with D uncertain. Per the germline V gene, CDR1 is SGHDN and CDR2 is FVKESK. The CDR3 covers 13 residues. V was pared by 4 bases and J by 2 bases, with 6 bases between.

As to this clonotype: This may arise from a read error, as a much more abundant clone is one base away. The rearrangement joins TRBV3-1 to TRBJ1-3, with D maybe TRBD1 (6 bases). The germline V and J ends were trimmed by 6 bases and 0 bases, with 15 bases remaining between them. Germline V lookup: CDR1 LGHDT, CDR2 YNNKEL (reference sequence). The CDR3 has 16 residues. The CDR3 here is CASSFGGGYSGNTIYF. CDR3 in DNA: TGTGCCAGCAGTTTTGGGGGCGGTTACTCTGGAAACACCATATATTTT. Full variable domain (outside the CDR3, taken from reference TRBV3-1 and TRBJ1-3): DTAVSQTPKYLVTQMGNDKSIKCEQNLGHDTMYWYKQDSKKFLKIMFSYNNKELIINETVPNRFSPKSPDKAHLNLHINSLELGDSAVYFCASSFGGGYSGNTIYFGEGSWLTVV.

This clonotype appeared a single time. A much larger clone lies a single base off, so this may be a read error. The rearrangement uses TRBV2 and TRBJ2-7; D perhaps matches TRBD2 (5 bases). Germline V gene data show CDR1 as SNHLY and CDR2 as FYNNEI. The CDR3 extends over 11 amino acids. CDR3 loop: CASSWEYEQHF. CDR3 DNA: TGTGCCAGCAGTTGGGAGTACGAGCAGCACTTC.

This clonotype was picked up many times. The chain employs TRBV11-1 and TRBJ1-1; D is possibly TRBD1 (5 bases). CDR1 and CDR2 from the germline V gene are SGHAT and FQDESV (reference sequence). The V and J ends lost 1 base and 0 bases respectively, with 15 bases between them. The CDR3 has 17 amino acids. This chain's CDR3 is CASSLEITAGLNTEAFF. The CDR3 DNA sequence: TGTGCCAGCAGCTTAGAAATAACGGCAGGGCTGAACACTGAAGCTTTCTTT.

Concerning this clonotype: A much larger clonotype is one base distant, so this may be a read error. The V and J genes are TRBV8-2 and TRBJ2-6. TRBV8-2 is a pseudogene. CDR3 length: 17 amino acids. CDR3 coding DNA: TGTGGCATAGTGTATAGGATAACACAAAGTCGGGCCAACGTCCTGGCTTTC. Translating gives CGIVYRITQSRANVLAF.

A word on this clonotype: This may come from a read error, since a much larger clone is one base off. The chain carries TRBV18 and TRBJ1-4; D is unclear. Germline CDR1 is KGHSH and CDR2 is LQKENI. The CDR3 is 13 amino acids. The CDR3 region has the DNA TGTGCCAGCTTGGGAACCCCCTCTGAAGAACTGTTTTTT. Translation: CASLGTPSEELFF.

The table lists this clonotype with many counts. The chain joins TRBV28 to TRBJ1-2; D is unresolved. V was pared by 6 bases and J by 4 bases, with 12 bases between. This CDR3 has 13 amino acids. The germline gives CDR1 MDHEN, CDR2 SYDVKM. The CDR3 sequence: CASSPAAPYGYTF. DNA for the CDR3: TGTGCCAGCAGCCCCGCTGCTCCCTATGGCTACACCTTC.

The CDR3 reads CASNCESHEGKTYGYTF. The CDR3 nucleotides are TGTGCCAGCAACTGCGAAAGTCACGAGGGAAAGACCTATGGCTACACCTTC. V is TRBV7-1 and J is TRBJ1-2; no clear D gene. TRBV7-1 is sorted into the ORF group, with uncertain function. The CDR3 loop spans 17 amino acids. V was shortened by 7 bases and J by 4 bases, with 25 bases between the two germline ends.

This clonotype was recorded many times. The CDR3 region is CASSPPDRPRDGYTF. CDR3 in DNA: TGTGCCAGCTCACCACCCGACAGACCCAGGGATGGCTACACCTTC. The chain carries TRBV18 and TRBJ1-2; tentatively, D is TRBD1 (5 bases). This CDR3 spans 15 amino acids. Trimming took off 0 bases at V and 6 bases at J, with 14 bases between the two ends. Per germline, CDR1 KGHSH and CDR2 LQKENI.